This passage covers 23 T cell receptor beta chains from one sample sequenced in a study of blood T cell repertoires in COVID-19. Produced via immunoSEQ multiplex PCR; TCRdb's table is partial and in-frame only. This table has tens of thousands of clones, 87% appearing once. Sequencing used peripheral blood. The receptors here all came from a human donor in a cohort sampled during active COVID-19.

This clone showed up just once. At one of its ends the junction is not consistent with the germline gene, which may arise from a read error. The rearrangement links TRBV7-8 to TRBJ2-3; 12 bases line up with TRBD2. The CDR3 is 15 amino acids. Looked up from germline, CDR1 is SGHVS and CDR2 is FQNEAQ. CDR3 residues: CASSLAGGPTDTQYF. The DNA of the CDR3 is TGTGCCAGCAGCCTAGCGGGGGGGCCCACAGATACGCAGTATTTT.

The chain combines TRBV5-6 with TRBJ1-6, with no clear D. CDR1 is SGHDT, CDR2 YYEEEE, per germline. Deletions cut 3 bases from V and 10 bases from J, with 11 bases between. The CDR3 loop spans 13 amino acids. The CDR3 nucleotides read TGTGCCAGCAGCTCCGACATGGTATCACCCCTCCACTTT. Its protein product is CASSSDMVSPLHF.

The rearrangement links TRBV6-5 to TRBJ1-2; a weak D match, TRBD1 (6 bases). Looked up from germline, CDR1 is MNHEY and CDR2 is SVGAGI. The CDR3 has 14 residues. V was trimmed by 4 bases and J by 7 bases, leaving 16 bases between them. The CDR3 nucleotides read TGTGCCAGCAGTTCCATCTTTGACAGGTCTGGCTACACCTTC. Its translation is CASSSIFDRSGYTF.

This chain joins TRBV30 and TRBJ1-3; TRBD1 aligns across 8 bases. Per germline, CDR1 GTSNPN and CDR2 SVGIG (reference sequence). CDR3 length: 15 amino acids. Trimming at V came to 2 bases and at J to 1 base, leaving 4 bases not matched to a gene. CDR3 coding DNA: TGTGCCTGGAGTTTGGACAGGGTGTCTGGAAACACCATATATTTT. Residues: CAWSLDRVSGNTIYF.

The chain uses TRBV18 and TRBJ2-5, with 10 bases matching TRBD1. This CDR3 spans 15 amino acids. Germline V gives CDR1 KGHSH, CDR2 LQKENI. Trimming removed 3 bases from V and 2 bases from J; junction bases left unmatched: 3. Here the CDR3 reads CASSPRTGGQETQYF. The CDR3 DNA follows: TGTGCCAGCTCACCGAGGACAGGGGGGCAAGAGACCCAGTACTTC.

The chain carries TRBV18 and TRBJ2-2, with TRBD1 as a possible D gene (7 bases). This CDR3 region has 15 residues. Germline CDR1 and CDR2: KGHSH and LQKENI. V dropped 0 bases and J dropped 5 bases, with 10 bases sitting between them. The chain's CDR3 is CASSPPPGGTGELFF. DNA of the CDR3: TGTGCCAGCTCACCACCGCCAGGGGGGACCGGGGAGCTGTTTTTT. The complete variable domain, with remaining parts taken from reference TRBV18 and TRBJ2-2, reads NAGVMQNPRHLVRRRGQEARLRCSPMKGHSHVYWYRQLPEEGLKFMVYLQKENIIDESGMPKERFSAEFPKEGPSILRIQQVVRGDSAAYFCASSPPPGGTGELFFGEGSRLTVL.

This clone was seen only a few times. V usage is TRBV2 and J usage is TRBJ1-5; 7 nucleotides line up with TRBD1. The CDR3 has 14 amino acids. Per the germline V gene, CDR1 is SNHLY and CDR2 is FYNNEI. Trimming removed 6 bases from V and 5 bases from J; junction bases left unmatched: 7. DNA of the CDR3: TGTGCCAGCAGAGATACAGGGGCCCATCAGCCCCAGCATTTT. Encoded protein: CASRDTGAHQPQHF.

The chain links TRBV7-6 to TRBJ2-2, with TRBD1 matching over 7 bases. The germline V gene has CDR1 SGHVS and CDR2 FNYEAQ. The CDR3 runs 15 residues. V shed 2 bases and J 3 bases; nucleotides not matched to a gene: 3. The CDR3 loop is CASSLRQGYTGELFF. DNA for the CDR3: TGTGCCAGCAGCTTAAGACAGGGATACACCGGGGAGCTGTTTTTT. The full variable domain, completed using reference TRBV7-6 and TRBJ2-2, is GAGVSQSPRYKVTKRGQDVALRCDPISGHVSLYWYRQALGQGPEFLTYFNYEAQQDKSGLPNDRFSAERPEGSISTLTIQRTEQRDSAMYRCASSLRQGYTGELFFGEGSRLTVL.

The chain carries TRBV6-5 and TRBJ2-5; 13 nucleotides align to TRBD2. The ends lost 8 bases at V and 5 bases at J; junction bases unmatched: 2. Per germline, CDR1 MNHEY and CDR2 SVGAGI. The CDR3 length is 13 residues. The CDR3 bases are TGTGCCAGCCAACTAGCGGGAGGGGAGACCCAGTACTTC. It yields the protein CASQLAGGETQYF.

The genes are TRBV5-5 and TRBJ2-7, with TRBD2 matching over 7 bases. Germline CDR1 reads SGHKS; CDR2 reads YYEKEE (reference sequence). Trimming cost V 0 bases and J 3 bases; bases outside gene matches: 3. This CDR3 has 14 amino acids. This CDR3 is CASSLGLADYEQYF. The CDR3 nucleotides read TGTGCCAGCAGCTTGGGGCTAGCGGACTACGAGCAGTACTTC.

A remark on this clone: The same CDR3 arises from other DNA sequences in this sample as well. The chain combines TRBV11-2 with TRBJ1-1; D is unresolved. V dropped 4 bases and J dropped 2 bases, with 11 bases sitting between them. The CDR3 runs 14 residues. CDR1 and CDR2 (germline): SGHAT, FQNNGV. The CDR3: CASSSAGSNTEAFF. CDR3 sequence (DNA): TGTGCCAGCAGCTCAGCGGGCAGTAACACTGAAGCTTTCTTT.

The chain couples TRBV10-3 to TRBJ1-1; D may be TRBD1 (6 bases). The V end was cut by 5 bases, the J end by 1 base, with 11 bases between. The germline gives CDR1 ENHRY, CDR2 SYGVKD. The CDR3 covers 14 residues. CDR3 region: CAISHREGNTEAFF. CDR3 DNA: TGTGCCATCAGTCACAGGGAAGGGAACACTGAAGCTTTCTTT.

The V gene is TRBV3-1 (or the pseudogene TRBV3-2), the J gene TRBJ1-1, with a tentative D call TRBD1 (5 bases). V was cut by 3 bases and J by 7 bases, with 12 bases left in between. Germline loops: CDR1 LGHDT, CDR2 YNNKEL (reference sequence). The CDR3 consists of 13 residues. The CDR3: CASSQEGQFEAFF. Here the CDR3 DNA reads TGTGCCAGCAGCCAGGAGGGGCAGTTTGAAGCTTTCTTT.

The V and J genes are TRBV2 and TRBJ2-1, with 13 bases identical to TRBD2. Germline trimming cut 4 bases from V and 10 bases from J; bases unmatched to any gene: 13. CDR1 SNHLY and CDR2 FYNNEI come from the germline V gene. This CDR3 is 17 amino acids long. The DNA for the CDR3 is TGTGCCAGCAGTGCACGACTAGCGGGAGGTACCGTGGGAGAGCAGTTCTTC. Its protein product is CASSARLAGGTVGEQFF.

The chain recombines TRBV9 with TRBJ2-7, with 8 bases identical to TRBD2. The germline CDR1 and CDR2 sequences are SGDLS and YYNGEE. The CDR3 consists of 19 residues. With V trimmed by 0 bases and J by 0 bases, 14 bases remained unmatched. The CDR3 is CASSVGQGASGHYSYEQYF. In DNA form, the CDR3 reads TGTGCCAGCAGCGTAGGGCAGGGTGCTAGCGGGCACTACTCCTACGAGCAGTACTTC.

This clone was seen just once. This chain links TRBV19 with TRBJ1-5; TRBD1 is a possible D gene (6 bases). The CDR3 runs 16 residues. Germline lookup yields CDR1 LNHDA and CDR2 SQIVND (reference sequence). V shed 3 bases and J shed 3 bases, with 15 bases lying between them. The CDR3 coding sequence is TGTGCCAGTAGTATCCTTGGAGAGGGGGACAATCAGCCCCAGCATTTT. Translation: CASSILGEGDNQPQHF.

The V gene is TRBV6-5, the J gene TRBJ2-7, with a possible D match to TRBD1 (6 bases). Per germline, CDR1 MNHEY and CDR2 SVGAGI. V dropped 11 bases and J dropped 0 bases, with 17 bases sitting between them. The length of the CDR3 is 14 residues. CDR3 sequence (DNA): TGTGCCTGCCGGACAGTGTTTAACTCCTACGAGCAGTACTTC. This codes for CACRTVFNSYEQYF.

This chain uses TRBV3-1 (or the pseudogene TRBV3-2) with TRBJ1-4, with D tentatively TRBD1 (5 bases). The CDR3 consists of 15 residues. With 2 bases removed from V and 6 bases from J, the gap between germline ends came to 13 bases. Per germline, CDR1 LGHDT and CDR2 YNNKEL (reference sequence). The CDR3 DNA is TGTGCCAGCAGCCAATGGGGCAGGAGCGATGAAAAACTGTTTTTT. It specifies CASSQWGRSDEKLFF.

In this sample, this clone turned up once. Germline is not matched at one junction end, which may reflect a read error. This chain joins TRBV12-3 or TRBV12-4 and TRBJ1-1; no firm D call. The CDR3 contains 13 residues. The CDR3 loop reads CASSLGSAPEAFF. The CDR3 nucleotides are TGTGCCAGCAGTTTAGGTAGCGCGCCTGAGGCTTTCTTT.

The V call is TRBV18, the J call TRBJ1-4; D might be TRBD1 (5 bases). Germline CDR1 reads KGHSH; CDR2 reads LQKENI. Trimming removed 5 bases from V and 3 bases from J, with 16 bases in between. The CDR3 length is 16 residues. The CDR3: CASSVTQGLPNEKLFF. The DNA for the CDR3 is TGTGCCAGCTCAGTAACGCAGGGACTGCCTAATGAAAAACTGTTTTTT.

This clone was observed a single time. The CDR3 region is CASSPQADYNSPLHF. The CDR3 region has the DNA TGCGCCAGCAGTCCTCAGGCTGACTATAATTCACCCCTCCACTTT. V and J are TRBV5-1 and TRBJ1-6, with no clear D. Trimming took 5 bases from V and 3 from J, leaving 12 bases between them. Germline values: CDR1 SGHRS, CDR2 YFSETQ. The CDR3 is 15 residues long.

The rearrangement uses TRBV3-1 (or the pseudogene TRBV3-2) and TRBJ1-1; a possible D gene is TRBD1 (6 bases). The germline V and J ends were trimmed by 5 bases and 5 bases, with 12 bases remaining between them. Germline CDR1 is LGHDT and CDR2 is YNNKEL (reference sequence). The CDR3 contains 13 residues. The CDR3 loop reads CASSETGLTEAFF. The DNA for the CDR3 is TGTGCCAGCAGCGAAACAGGGTTGACTGAAGCTTTCTTT.

This clone was seen just once. The V gene is TRBV11-1, the J gene TRBJ2-5, with TRBD2 matching 10 bases. The ends lost 1 base at V and 4 bases at J; junction bases unmatched: 6. CDR1 is SGHAT, CDR2 FQDESV, per germline (reference sequence). This CDR3 has 16 residues. The DNA of the CDR3 is TGTGCCAGCAGCTTAGTCCTGACTAGCGGGCGAGAGACCCAGTACTTC. It specifies CASSLVLTSGRETQYF.